This entry concerns a single T cell receptor (beta chain). Its target is not known. This sample was included in a study of shared clonotypes between healthy human individuals. CDR3 size: 12 residues. CDR1 SNHLY and CDR2 FYNNEI come from the germline V gene. V lost 7 bases to trimming and J lost 0 bases, with 4 bases between them. Assay used: immunoSEQ multiplex PCR; TCRdb lists only in-frame clones, some missing. The sample records over a million clones, roughly 96% being singletons. General study points: Of the naive CD4 clonotypes, approximately 5% were shared across a handful of donors. Sampling covered nothing but blood. Tissue TCR repertoires likely differ from those found in blood.

What was sequenced was naive CD4+ T cells sorted from blood. Subset in this sample: CD45RA+ positively selected. The V and J genes are TRBV2 and TRBJ1-5; no clear D gene. The clonotype originates from a young man in good health. Here the CDR3 reads CASTDSNQPQHF. The CDR3 DNA sequence: TGTGCCAGCACAGATAGCAATCAGCCCCAGCATTTT.